What follows are 17 T cell receptor beta chains derived from one specimen sequenced in a study of OX40 agonist ivuxolimab in advanced cancers. Library creation used the immunoSEQ multiplex PCR assay. Not all clones reach the TCRdb copy of this immuneACCESS table, which keeps in-frame sequences only. Checked studies attribute under half of the gap to unresolved V genes and leave the rest unexplained. The sample table contains 50,000 to 85,000 clones; only one count was recorded for about 85% of them. 2% of the sample comes from the top ten. The specimen was CD4+ or CD8+ T cells sorted from blood, collected in a trial of the OX40 agonist ivuxolimab. These TCRs come from an adult with an advanced solid tumor such as melanoma, head and neck, liver or kidney cancer.

V is TRBV19 and J is TRBJ2-1; 7 bases line up with TRBD2. CDR1 is LNHDA and CDR2 is SQIVND in the germline V gene (reference sequence). V lost 6 bases and J lost 3; bases outside the gene matches: 8. This CDR3 spans 15 amino acids. The CDR3 region is CASSKLAQNYNEQFF. The DNA for the CDR3 is TGTGCCAGTAGCAAACTAGCGCAGAACTACAATGAGCAGTTCTTC.

The genes are TRBV27 and TRBJ1-5; D uncertain. Per germline, CDR1 MNHEY and CDR2 SMNVEV (reference sequence). CDR3 length equals 13 residues. The V end lost 3 bases, the J end lost 9 bases, and 12 bases lay between the germline ends. The CDR3 region is CASSFGVQAPQHF. The DNA of the CDR3 is TGTGCCAGCAGTTTTGGGGTTCAGGCGCCCCAGCATTTT.

The chain joins TRBV4-2 to TRBJ2-7; TRBD1 aligns across 8 bases. This CDR3 has 15 residues. J gave up 1 base and V 4 bases, and 6 bases lay outside the gene matches. Germline values: CDR1 LGHNA, CDR2 YNFKEQ. CDR3 region: CASSPPGQASYEQYF. The CDR3 bases are TGTGCCAGCAGCCCTCCGGGACAGGCGTCCTACGAGCAGTACTTC.

J is TRBJ2-1 and V is TRBV7-2, with 10 positions matching TRBD1. The CDR3 length is 18 residues. The germline gives CDR1 SGHTA, CDR2 FQGNSA. V shed 0 bases and J 1 base; nucleotides not matched to a gene: 6. CDR3 loop: CASSLAPLGQGSYNEQFF. The CDR3 DNA reads TGTGCCAGCAGCTTAGCCCCTTTGGGACAGGGGTCCTACAATGAGCAGTTCTTC.

V gene TRBV2 combines with J gene TRBJ1-5, with 7 positions matching TRBD1. Unmatched junction bases numbered 8, after V lost 6 bases and J lost 6 bases. The CDR3 covers 14 residues. Germline lookup yields CDR1 SNHLY and CDR2 FYNNEI. The CDR3, as DNA: TGTGCCAGCAGCCCCGCAGGGGGATCTCAGCCCCAGCATTTT. Translated, it gives CASSPAGGSQPQHF. The entire variable domain, with the rest obtained from reference TRBV2 and TRBJ1-5, is as follows: EPEVTQTPSHQVTQMGQEVILRCVPISNHLYFYWYRQILGQKVEFLVSFYNNEISEKSEIFDDQFSVERPDGSNFTLKIRSTKLEDSAMYFCASSPAGGSQPQHFGDGTRLSIL.

This rearrangement joins TRBV7-9 to TRBJ2-6; D assignment may be TRBD1 or TRBD2 (5 bases each). Looked up from germline, CDR1 is SEHNR and CDR2 is FQNEAQ (reference sequence). V lost 5 bases to trimming and J lost 4 bases, with 15 bases between them. The CDR3 is 16 amino acids. The CDR3: CASSASGRLGANVLTF. CDR3 in DNA: TGTGCCAGCAGCGCCTCGGGGCGACTGGGGGCCAACGTCCTGACTTTC.

The V gene is TRBV19, the J gene TRBJ2-2, with TRBD2 matching over 12 bases. V lost 8 bases and J lost 7; bases outside the gene matches: 14. This CDR3 is built from 17 residues. Germline loops: CDR1 LNHDA, CDR2 SQIVND (reference sequence). CDR3 loop: CASGRPGLAGRVGELFF. The CDR3, as DNA: TGTGCCAGTGGGCGACCGGGACTAGCGGGCCGGGTCGGGGAGCTGTTTTTT.

V and J are TRBV6-5 and TRBJ1-5; D is undetermined. Trimming stripped 4 bases from V and 5 bases from J, with 12 bases between. CDR3 length: 14 residues. Germline-derived CDR1 and CDR2 are MNHEY and SVGAGI. DNA for the CDR3: TGTGCCAGCAGTTTCGACGGGAACTATCAGCCCCAGCATTTT. It encodes CASSFDGNYQPQHF.

The chain carries TRBV5-4 and TRBJ2-1; 16 bases map to TRBD2. Looked up from germline, CDR1 is SGHNT and CDR2 is YYREEE (reference sequence). There are 16 residues in the CDR3. With V trimmed by 5 bases and J by 10 bases, 9 bases remained unmatched. The CDR3 protein is CASSTAGTSGGGEQFF. The CDR3 DNA reads TGTGCCAGCAGTACAGCCGGGACTAGCGGGGGGGGAGAGCAGTTCTTC. The complete variable domain, with remaining parts taken from reference TRBV5-4 and TRBJ2-1, reads ETGVTQSPTHLIKTRGQQVTLRCSSQSGHNTVSWYQQALGQGPQFIFQYYREEENGRGNFPPRFSGLQFPNYSSELNVNALELDDSALYLCASSTAGTSGGGEQFFGPGTRLTVL.

CDR3 in DNA: TGCGCCAGCAGCCAAGAGGTGGGGCGGACCTACAATGAGCAGTTCTTC. It specifies CASSQEVGRTYNEQFF. This sequence joins TRBV4-3 and TRBJ2-1, with a tentative D call TRBD1 (5 bases). This CDR3 is built from 16 residues. Germline lookup yields CDR1 LGHNA and CDR2 YSLEER. V was pared by 0 bases and J by 2 bases, with 11 bases between.

The chain combines TRBV4-3 with TRBJ1-4; the D gene is possibly TRBD1 (5 bases). CDR3 size: 16 residues. Trimming left V 0 bases short and J 5 bases short, with 13 bases between. In germline, CDR1 is LGHNA, CDR2 YSLEER. The CDR3 bases are TGCGCCAGCAGCCAAGAAGGGGCAGGGTTAAATGAAAAACTGTTTTTT. Amino acid sequence: CASSQEGAGLNEKLFF.

CDR3 nucleotide sequence: TGTGCCAGCAATTACCGGGCCAACGTCCTGACTTTC. Encoded protein: CASNYRANVLTF. The V and J genes are TRBV28 and TRBJ2-6; D is ambiguous. The germline gives CDR1 MDHEN, CDR2 SYDVKM. This CDR3 has 12 residues. Between the trimmed V and J ends, which lost 7 bases and 5 bases, there was a span of 6 bases.

This clone has just a few counts. The chain has TRBV7-2 and TRBJ2-4; possibly TRBD2 for D (5 bases). The CDR3 totals 15 residues. Looked up from germline, CDR1 is SGHTA and CDR2 is FQGNSA. The V gene lost 5 bases and the J gene lost 2 bases, with 13 bases spanning the gap. The CDR3: CASSQPGSSKNIQYF. CDR3 nucleotides: TGTGCCAGCAGCCAACCGGGGAGCTCCAAAAACATTCAGTACTTC.

J is TRBJ1-2 and V is TRBV7-2; tentatively, D is TRBD1 (5 bases). The CDR3 sequence is 14 residues long. Germline V gene sequence: CDR1 SGHTA, CDR2 FQGNSA. V was trimmed by 1 base and J by 3 bases, leaving 9 bases between them. This CDR3 reads CASSLDRGDYGYTF. DNA for the CDR3: TGTGCCAGCAGCTTAGATCGGGGGGACTATGGCTACACCTTC.

The J gene is TRBJ1-6, the V gene TRBV5-1; perhaps TRBD1 as D (5 bases). This CDR3 is 15 amino acids long. V lost 1 base, J lost 5 bases, and 10 bases lay in between. Per germline, CDR1 SGHRS and CDR2 YFSETQ. The CDR3 DNA reads as TGCGCCAGCAGCTTGCCGACAGCCAATAATTCACCCCTCCACTTT. The encoded protein is CASSLPTANNSPLHF.

The genes are TRBV9 and TRBJ2-1; D gene uncertain. V dropped 1 base and J dropped 0 bases, with 8 bases sitting between them. This CDR3 contains 15 residues. Germline values: CDR1 SGDLS, CDR2 YYNGEE. In DNA form, the CDR3 reads TGTGCCAGCAGCGTACTCTGGAGCTCCTACAATGAGCAGTTCTTC. Protein sequence: CASSVLWSSYNEQFF.

The J gene is TRBJ2-3, the V gene TRBV7-6, with a weak D call TRBD1 (5 bases). The CDR3 loop spans 18 amino acids. The V gene lost 1 base and the J gene lost 1 base, with 18 bases spanning the gap. Germline assignment: CDR1 SGHVS and CDR2 FNYEAQ. CDR3: CASSLGRSGNVGTDTQYF. As DNA, the CDR3 is TGTGCCAGCAGCTTAGGTCGCTCAGGGAACGTTGGCACAGATACGCAGTATTTT.